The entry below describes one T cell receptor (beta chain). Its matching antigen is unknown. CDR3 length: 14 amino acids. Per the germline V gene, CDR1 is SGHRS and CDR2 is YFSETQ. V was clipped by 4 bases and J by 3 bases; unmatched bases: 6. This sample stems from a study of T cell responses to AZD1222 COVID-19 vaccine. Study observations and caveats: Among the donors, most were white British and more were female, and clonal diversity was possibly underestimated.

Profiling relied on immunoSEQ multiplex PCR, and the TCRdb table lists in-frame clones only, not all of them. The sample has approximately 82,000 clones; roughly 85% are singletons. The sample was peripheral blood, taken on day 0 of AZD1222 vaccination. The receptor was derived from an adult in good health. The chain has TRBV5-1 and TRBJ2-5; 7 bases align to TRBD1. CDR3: CASSPDTGEETQYF. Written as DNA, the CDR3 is TGCGCCAGCAGCCCGGACACAGGGGAAGAGACCCAGTACTTC. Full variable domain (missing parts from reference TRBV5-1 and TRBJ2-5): KAGVTQTPRYLIKTRGQQVTLSCSPISGHRSVSWYQQTPGQGLQFLFEYFSETQRNKGNFPGRFSGRQFSNSRSEMNVSTLELGDSALYLCASSPDTGEETQYFGPGTRLLVL.